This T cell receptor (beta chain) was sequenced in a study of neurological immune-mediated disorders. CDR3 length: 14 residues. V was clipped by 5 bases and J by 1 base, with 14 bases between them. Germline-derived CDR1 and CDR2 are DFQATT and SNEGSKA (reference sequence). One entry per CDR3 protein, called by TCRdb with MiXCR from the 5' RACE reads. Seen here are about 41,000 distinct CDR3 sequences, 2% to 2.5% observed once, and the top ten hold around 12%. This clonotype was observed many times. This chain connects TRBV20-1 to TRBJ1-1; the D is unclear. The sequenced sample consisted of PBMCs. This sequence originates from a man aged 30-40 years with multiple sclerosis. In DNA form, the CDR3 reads TGCAGTGCTGGCTTCGGGAGGGAGAACACTGAAGCTTTCTTT. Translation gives CSAGFGRENTEAFF.